The present TCR beta chain was sequenced within a study of T cell repertoires in cytomegalovirus infection. Study context: CMV epitopes used comprised recently identified HLA-C-restricted ones and well-studied HLA-B-restricted ones. Public TCR beta signatures indicated both CMV infection and matching HLA type.

Broader study findings: HLA-C-restricted, CMV-specific TCR beta clonotypes were dominant ex vivo. Cumulated frequencies of public TCR beta families served to identify carriers of CMV plus the relevant HLA.

Details on this clonotype: What it binds is unknown.

This CDR3 is 15 amino acids long. V was trimmed by 5 bases and J by 0 bases, leaving 13 bases between them. Germline CDR1 is SGHTA and CDR2 is FQGNSA. TCRdb fed the reads into MiXCR, producing one record per CDR3 protein. The top ten hold 48% of the sample, which has a few hundred thousand distinct CDR3 sequences, about 39% seen once. This clonotype was obtained from a human donor in good health (CMV status not recorded). Some clones in this sample may be carry-over from other donors' samples. This specimen consisted of cultured PBMCs, obtained from culture after CMV antigen stimulation. The chain combines TRBV7-2 with TRBJ1-1, with D perhaps TRBD1 (5 bases). The CDR3 is CASSPVGTVNTEAFF. The CDR3 region has the DNA TGTGCCAGCAGCCCCGTGGGGACGGTGAACACTGAAGCTTTCTTT. The full variable domain, with the rest looked up from reference TRBV7-2 and TRBJ1-1, is GAGVSQSPSNKVTEKGKDVELRCDPISGHTALYWYRQSLGQGLEFLIYFQGNSAPDKSGLPSDRFSAERTGGSVSTLTIQRTQQEDSAVYLCASSPVGTVNTEAFFGQGTRLTVV.